One sample yielded the 5 T cell receptor beta chains listed below, sequenced in a study of siplizumab effects on memory and regulatory T cells. Sequencing used immunoSEQ multiplex PCR; TCRdb keeps in-frame clones, though not all of them. This sample carries some 100,000 clones, 94% of them seen once, and the ten largest clones take around 0.6%. Material: Tregs sorted from blood. These receptors all stem from a human donor in good health.

The chain uses TRBV29-1 and TRBJ1-2; no clear D. The CDR3 consists of 15 residues. Deletions cut 5 bases from V and 0 bases from J, with 16 bases between. Germline CDR1 SQVTM, CDR2 ANQGSEA. CDR3 coding DNA: TGCAGCGTTAAAGGAGAGGTTTGGGCTAACTATGGCTACACCTTC. The encoded protein is CSVKGEVWANYGYTF.

This chain connects TRBV28 to TRBJ1-2; D uncertain. The CDR3 spans 11 residues. Germline V lookup: CDR1 MDHEN, CDR2 SYDVKM. V was clipped by 7 bases and J by 2 bases, with 5 bases between them. CDR3 sequence: CASKKNYGYTF. Written as DNA, the CDR3 is TGTGCCAGCAAGAAAAACTATGGCTACACCTTC.

The V gene is TRBV6-1, the J gene TRBJ1-2; D unclear. This CDR3 contains 13 residues. The germline V and J ends were trimmed by 5 bases and 4 bases, with 11 bases remaining between them. Germline values: CDR1 MNHNS, CDR2 SASEGT. CDR3 nucleotides: TGTGCCAGCAGTACCGAAGGAGGCTATGGCTACACCTTC. This translates into CASSTEGGYGYTF.

The chain uses TRBV9 and TRBJ1-2, with 7 bases fitting TRBD1. CDR3 length: 13 residues. CDR1 SGDLS and CDR2 YYNGEE come from the germline V gene. Unmatched junction bases numbered 5, after V lost 4 bases and J lost 5 bases. The CDR3 DNA reads as TGTGCCAGCAGCAGGGGGCCGCGGTATGGCTACACCTTC. It yields the protein CASSRGPRYGYTF.

CDR3 region: CASSPSGKVEQYF. CDR3 coding DNA: TGTGCCAGCAGTCCTAGCGGGAAGGTCGAGCAGTACTTC. The J gene is TRBJ2-7, the V gene TRBV28; TRBD2 agrees at 9 bases. There are 13 residues in the CDR3. Trimming cost V 5 bases and J 6 bases; bases outside gene matches: 5. CDR1 MDHEN and CDR2 SYDVKM come from the germline V gene.